This is a list of T cell receptor beta chains from one sample in a study of blood T cell repertoires in COVID-19. The assay was immunoSEQ multiplex PCR, and TCRdb's table has in-frame clones only and misses some. The repertoire includes around 140,000 clones, 87% of them detected once, and 35% to 40% sits in the top ten. Sequencing was done on a sample of peripheral blood. The receptor source for this set is a man over 45 who had recovered from COVID-19. CDR3s include the opening cysteine and the closing phenylalanine or tryptophan. D genes are given only for firm matches. Part of the rows lack a size; the others show once, few, many or a class for expanded clones.

V gene	clone size	D gene	J gene	CDR3 protein	CDR3 DNA
TRBV6-5	large	NA	TRBJ2-7	CASVAGQQNENEQYF	TGTGCCAGCGTCGCCGGACAGCAAAACGAAAACGAGCAGTACTTC
TRBV5-6	NA	TRBD1	TRBJ1-2	CASSVSGTGVNYGYTF	TGTGCCAGCAGCGTGTCCGGGACAGGGGTTAACTATGGCTACACCTTC
TRBV25-1	NA	NA	TRBJ1-2	CASSPVGSGNYGYTF	TGTGCCAGCAGTCCAGTCGGGTCAGGGAACTATGGCTACACCTTC
TRBV6-1	NA	TRBD1	TRBJ1-4	CASSEDIGTGDNEKLFF	TGTGCCAGCAGTGAAGATATCGGGACAGGGGATAATGAAAAACTGTTTTTT
TRBV3-1/TRBV3-2	NA	TRBD1	TRBJ1-5	CASSQDYTTGGTDQPQHF	TGTGCCAGCAGCCAAGATTATACGACAGGGGGTACTGATCAGCCCCAGCATTTT
TRBV6-5	NA	NA	TRBJ2-5	CASSYSKGWETQYF	TGTGCCAGCAGTTACTCTAAGGGGTGGGAGACCCAGTACTTC
TRBV11-3	NA	NA	TRBJ2-3	CASSLNGRGDLDTQYF	TGTGCCAGCAGCTTAAATGGCAGGGGTGACTTGGATACGCAGTATTTT
TRBV6-5	NA	TRBD1	TRBJ1-5	CATKLPGQDNQPQHF	TGTGCCACAAAACTTCCGGGACAGGATAATCAGCCCCAGCATTTT
TRBV5-4	once	NA	TRBJ2-5	CASSLASGRVGQETQYF	TGTGCCAGCAGCTTGGCTTCTGGCAGGGTGGGACAAGAGACCCAGTACTTC
TRBV29-1	NA	NA	TRBJ2-2	CSVRRAGELFF	TGCAGCGTCAGGAGGGCTGGGGAGCTGTTTTTT
TRBV10-3	NA	TRBD1	TRBJ1-2	CAISESDWAGGENYGYTF	TGTGCCATCAGTGAGTCGGATTGGGCAGGGGGCGAGAACTATGGCTACACCTTC
TRBV3-1/TRBV3-2	NA	TRBD1	TRBJ1-5	CASSQGQGGNQPQHF	TGTGCCAGCAGCCAAGGACAGGGCGGCAATCAGCCCCAGCATTTT
TRBV5-1	once	TRBD2	TRBJ2-3	CASSFPTGLAGGADTQYF	TGCGCCAGCAGCTTCCCAACGGGACTAGCGGGGGGCGCAGATACGCAGTATTTT
TRBV4-3	NA	NA	TRBJ1-4	CASSQDSNRLMKRLFF	TGCGCCAGCAGCCAAGATAGCAATAGGTTAATGAAAAGACTGTTTTTT
TRBV5-1	NA	NA	TRBJ2-2	CASSLAPSNTGELFF	TGCGCCAGCAGCTTGGCCCCGTCTAACACCGGGGAGCTGTTTTTT
TRBV12-3/TRBV12-4	NA	TRBD1	TRBJ2-7	CASSWTGLDEQYF	TGTGCCAGCAGTTGGACAGGGCTTGACGAGCAGTACTTC
TRBV30	NA	NA	TRBJ1-5	CAWSVTVSRQPQHF	TGTGCCTGGAGTGTTACCGTTTCGCGTCAGCCCCAGCATTTT
TRBV4-1	NA	TRBD1	TRBJ1-2	CASSPGTGGDKGYTF	TGCGCCAGCAGCCCCGGGACAGGGGGCGACAAGGGCTACACCTTC
TRBV2	NA	NA	TRBJ2-7	CASSEAGRGSYEQYF	TGTGCCAGCAGTGAAGCTGGCAGGGGTTCCTACGAGCAGTACTTC